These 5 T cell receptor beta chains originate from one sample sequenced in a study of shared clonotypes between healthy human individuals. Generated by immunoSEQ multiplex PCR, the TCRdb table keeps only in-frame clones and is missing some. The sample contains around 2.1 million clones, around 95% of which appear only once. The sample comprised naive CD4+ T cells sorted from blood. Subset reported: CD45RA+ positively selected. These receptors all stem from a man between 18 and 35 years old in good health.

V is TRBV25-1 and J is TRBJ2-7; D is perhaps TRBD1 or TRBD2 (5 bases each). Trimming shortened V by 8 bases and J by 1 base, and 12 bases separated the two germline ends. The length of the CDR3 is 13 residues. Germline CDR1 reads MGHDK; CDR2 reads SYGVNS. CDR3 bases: TGTGCCAGCGGTGGGACGGCGTCCTACGAGCAGTACTTC. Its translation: CASGGTASYEQYF.

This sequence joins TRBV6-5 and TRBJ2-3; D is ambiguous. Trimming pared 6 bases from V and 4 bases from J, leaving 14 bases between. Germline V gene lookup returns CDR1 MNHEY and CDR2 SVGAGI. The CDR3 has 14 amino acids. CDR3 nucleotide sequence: TGTGCCAGCAGGACTCGACAAGGCGCAGATACGCAGTATTTT. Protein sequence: CASRTRQGADTQYF.

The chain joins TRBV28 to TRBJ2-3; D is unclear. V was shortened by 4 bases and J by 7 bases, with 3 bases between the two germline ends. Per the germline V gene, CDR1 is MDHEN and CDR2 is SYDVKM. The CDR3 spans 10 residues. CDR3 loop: CASSCYTQYF. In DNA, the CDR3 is TGTGCCAGCAGTTGTTATACGCAGTATTTT.

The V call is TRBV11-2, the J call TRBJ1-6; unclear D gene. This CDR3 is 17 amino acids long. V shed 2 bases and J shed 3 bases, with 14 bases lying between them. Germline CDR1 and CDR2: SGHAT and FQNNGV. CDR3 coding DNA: TGTGCCAGCAGCTTAAGCGGGGAGGCGTACTATAATTCACCCCTCCACTTT. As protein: CASSLSGEAYYNSPLHF.

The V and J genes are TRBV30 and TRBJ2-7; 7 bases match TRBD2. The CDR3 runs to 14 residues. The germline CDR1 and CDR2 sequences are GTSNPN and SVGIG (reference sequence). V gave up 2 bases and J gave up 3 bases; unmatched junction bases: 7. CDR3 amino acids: CAWSWGGSNYEQYF. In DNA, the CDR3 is TGTGCCTGGAGTTGGGGGGGGTCAAACTACGAGCAGTACTTC.